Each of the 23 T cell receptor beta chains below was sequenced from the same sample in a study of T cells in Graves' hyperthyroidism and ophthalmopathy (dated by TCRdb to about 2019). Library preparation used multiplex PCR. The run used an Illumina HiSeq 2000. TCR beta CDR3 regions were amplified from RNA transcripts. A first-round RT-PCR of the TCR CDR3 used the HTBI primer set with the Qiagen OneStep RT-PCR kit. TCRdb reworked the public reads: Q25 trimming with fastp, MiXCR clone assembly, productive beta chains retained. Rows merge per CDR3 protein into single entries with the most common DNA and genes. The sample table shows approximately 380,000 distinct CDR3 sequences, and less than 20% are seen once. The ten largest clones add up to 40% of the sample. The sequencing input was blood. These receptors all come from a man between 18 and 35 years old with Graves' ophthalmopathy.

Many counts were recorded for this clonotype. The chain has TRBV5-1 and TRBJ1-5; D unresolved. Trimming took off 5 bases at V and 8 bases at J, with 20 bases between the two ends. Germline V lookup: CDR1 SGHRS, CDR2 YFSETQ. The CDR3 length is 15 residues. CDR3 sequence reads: CASRKAEEARKPQHF. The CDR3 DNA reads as TGCGCCAGCAGGAAGGCCGAAGAGGCCCGAAAGCCCCAGCATTTT.

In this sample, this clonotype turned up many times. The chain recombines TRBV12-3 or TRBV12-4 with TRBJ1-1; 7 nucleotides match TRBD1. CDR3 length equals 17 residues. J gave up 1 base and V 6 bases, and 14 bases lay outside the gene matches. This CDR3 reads CASSITGVRSTNTEAFF. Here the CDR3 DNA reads TGTGCCAGCAGCATAACAGGGGTAAGGAGTACGAACACTGAAGCTTTCTTT.

The DNA of the CDR3 is TGCGCCAGCAGCCAAGGGCCGGGGGCCAATCAGCCCCAGCATTTT. It codes for CASSQGPGANQPQHF. The V and J genes are TRBV4-1 and TRBJ1-5; D may be TRBD1 (6 bases). The CDR3 has 15 amino acids. Trimming pared 1 base from V and 3 bases from J, leaving 10 bases between. CDR1 MGHRA and CDR2 YSYEKL come from the germline V gene.

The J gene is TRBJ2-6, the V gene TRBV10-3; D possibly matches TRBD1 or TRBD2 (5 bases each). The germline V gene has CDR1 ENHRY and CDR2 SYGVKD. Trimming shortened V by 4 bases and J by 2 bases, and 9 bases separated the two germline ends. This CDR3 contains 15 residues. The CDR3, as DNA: TGTGCCATCAGTGTACCGGGACCTGGGGCCAACGTCCTGACTTTC. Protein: CAISVPGPGANVLTF.

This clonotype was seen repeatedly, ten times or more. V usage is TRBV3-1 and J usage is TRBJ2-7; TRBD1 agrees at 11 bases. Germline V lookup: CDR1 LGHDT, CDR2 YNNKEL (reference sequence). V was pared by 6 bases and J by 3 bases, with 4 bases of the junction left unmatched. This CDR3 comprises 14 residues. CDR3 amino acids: CASSAGTGGYEQYF. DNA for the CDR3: TGTGCCAGCAGTGCCGGGACAGGGGGCTACGAGCAGTACTTC.

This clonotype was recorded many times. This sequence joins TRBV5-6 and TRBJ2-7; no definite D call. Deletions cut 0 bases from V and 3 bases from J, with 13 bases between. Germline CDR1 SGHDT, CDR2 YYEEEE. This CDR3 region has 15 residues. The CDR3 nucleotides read TGTGCCAGCAGCTTGGAAGGAGAGGAAATCTACGAGCAGTACTTC. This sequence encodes CASSLEGEEIYEQYF. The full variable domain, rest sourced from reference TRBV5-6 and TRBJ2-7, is DAGVTQSPTHLIKTRGQQVTLRCSPKSGHDTVSWYQQALGQGPQFIFQYYEEEERQRGNFPDRFSGHQFPNYSSELNVNALLLGDSALYLCASSLEGEEIYEQYFGPGTRLTVT.

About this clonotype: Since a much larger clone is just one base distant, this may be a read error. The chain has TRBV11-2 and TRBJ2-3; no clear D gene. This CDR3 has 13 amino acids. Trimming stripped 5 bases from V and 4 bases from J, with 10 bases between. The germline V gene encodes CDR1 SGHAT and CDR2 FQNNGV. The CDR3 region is CASSVTPPDTQYF. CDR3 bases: TGTGCCAGCAGCGTGACCCCGCCAGATACGCAGTATTTT.

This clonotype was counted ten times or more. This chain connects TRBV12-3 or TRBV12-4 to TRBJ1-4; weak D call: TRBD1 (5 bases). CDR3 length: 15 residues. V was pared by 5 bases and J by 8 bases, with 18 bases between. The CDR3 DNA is TGTGCCAGCAGTCGGGACTTCATGAAAGGGGAAAAACTGTTTTTT. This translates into CASSRDFMKGEKLFF.

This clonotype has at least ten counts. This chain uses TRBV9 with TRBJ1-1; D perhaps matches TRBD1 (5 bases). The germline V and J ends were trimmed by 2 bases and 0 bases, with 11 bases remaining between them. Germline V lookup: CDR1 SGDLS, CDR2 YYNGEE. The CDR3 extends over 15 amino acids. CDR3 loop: CASSVHLGVNTEAFF. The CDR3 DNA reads TGTGCCAGCAGCGTGCACCTGGGGGTGAACACTGAAGCTTTCTTT.

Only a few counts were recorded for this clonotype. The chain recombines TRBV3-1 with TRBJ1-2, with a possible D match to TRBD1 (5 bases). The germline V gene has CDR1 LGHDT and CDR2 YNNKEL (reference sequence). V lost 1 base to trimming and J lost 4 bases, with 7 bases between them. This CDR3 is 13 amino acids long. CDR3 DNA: TGTGCCAGCAGCCAAGGAGGGACCTATGGCTACACCTTC. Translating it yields CASSQGGTYGYTF.

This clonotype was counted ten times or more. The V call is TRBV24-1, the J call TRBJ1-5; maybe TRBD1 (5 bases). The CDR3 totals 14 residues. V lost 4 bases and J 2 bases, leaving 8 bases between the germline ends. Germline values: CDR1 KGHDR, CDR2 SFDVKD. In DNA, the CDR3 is TGTGCCACCAGTGAGGGGACGGGCAATCAGCCCCAGCATTTT. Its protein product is CATSEGTGNQPQHF.

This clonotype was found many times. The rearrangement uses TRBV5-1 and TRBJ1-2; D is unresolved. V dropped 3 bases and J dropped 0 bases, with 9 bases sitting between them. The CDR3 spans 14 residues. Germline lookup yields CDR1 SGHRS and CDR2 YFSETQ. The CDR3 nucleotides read TGCGCCAGCAGCTCGGGAGAAGCTAACTATGGCTACACCTTC. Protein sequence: CASSSGEANYGYTF.

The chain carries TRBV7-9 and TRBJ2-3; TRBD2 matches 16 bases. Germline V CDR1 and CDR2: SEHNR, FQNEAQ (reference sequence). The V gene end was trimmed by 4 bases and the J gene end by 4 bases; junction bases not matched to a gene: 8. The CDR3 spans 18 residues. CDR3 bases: TGTGCCAGCAGCTCCGGGACTAGCGGGGGGGCCACGGCAGATACGCAGTATTTT. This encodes CASSSGTSGGATADTQYF.

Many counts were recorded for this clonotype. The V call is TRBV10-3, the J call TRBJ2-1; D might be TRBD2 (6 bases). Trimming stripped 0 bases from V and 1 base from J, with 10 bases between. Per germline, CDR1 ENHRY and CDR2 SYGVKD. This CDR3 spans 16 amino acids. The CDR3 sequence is CAISESTEGSYNEQFF. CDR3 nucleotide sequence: TGTGCCATCAGTGAGTCGACGGAGGGTTCCTACAATGAGCAGTTCTTC.

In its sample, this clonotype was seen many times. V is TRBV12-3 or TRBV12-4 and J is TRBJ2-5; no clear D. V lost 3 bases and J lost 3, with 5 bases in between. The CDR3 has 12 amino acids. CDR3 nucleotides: TGTGCCAGCAGTTTGACGGAAGAGACCCAGTACTTC. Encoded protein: CASSLTEETQYF.

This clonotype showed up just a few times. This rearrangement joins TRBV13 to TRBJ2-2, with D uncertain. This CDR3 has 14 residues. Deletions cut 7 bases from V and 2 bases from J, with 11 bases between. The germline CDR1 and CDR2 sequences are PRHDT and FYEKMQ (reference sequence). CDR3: CASKLQDNTGELFF. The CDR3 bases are TGTGCCAGCAAGCTCCAGGATAACACCGGGGAGCTGTTTTTT.

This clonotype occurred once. The CDR3 DNA reads as TGTGCCAGCAGCCAGAATCCTAGCGGGGGGCGGGGTGAGCAGTTCTTC. Its translation is CASSQNPSGGRGEQFF. This chain joins TRBV7-9 and TRBJ2-1; TRBD2 matches at 11 bases. Looked up from germline, CDR1 is SEHNR and CDR2 is FQNEAQ (reference sequence). The CDR3 covers 16 residues. After removal of 5 bases from V and 9 bases from J, the junction contained 12 bases not matched to a gene. The full variable domain, with the rest looked up from reference TRBV7-9 and TRBJ2-1, is DTGVSQNPRHKITKRGQNVTFRCDPISEHNRLYWYRQTLGQGPEFLTYFQNEAQLEKSRLLSDRFSAERPKGSFSTLEIQRTEQGDSAMYLCASSQNPSGGRGEQFFGPGTRLTVL.

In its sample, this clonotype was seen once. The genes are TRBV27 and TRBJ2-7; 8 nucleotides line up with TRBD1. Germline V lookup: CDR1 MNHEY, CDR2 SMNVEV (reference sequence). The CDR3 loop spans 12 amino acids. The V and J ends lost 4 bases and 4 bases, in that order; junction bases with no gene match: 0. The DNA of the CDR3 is TGTGCCAGCAGTTGGGACAGGTACGAGCAGTACTTC. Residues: CASSWDRYEQYF.

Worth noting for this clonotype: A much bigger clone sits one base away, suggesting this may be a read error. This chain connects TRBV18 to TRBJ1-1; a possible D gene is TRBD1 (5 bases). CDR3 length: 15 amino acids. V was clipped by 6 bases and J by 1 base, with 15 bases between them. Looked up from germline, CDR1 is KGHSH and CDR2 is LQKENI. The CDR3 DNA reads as TGTGCCAGCTCCGCAATTGGTGGGGCGAACACTGAAGCTTTCTTT. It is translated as CASSAIGGANTEAFF.

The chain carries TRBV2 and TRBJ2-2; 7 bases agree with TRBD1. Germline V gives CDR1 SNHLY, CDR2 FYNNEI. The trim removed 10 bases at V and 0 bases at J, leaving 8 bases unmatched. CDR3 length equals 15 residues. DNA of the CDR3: TGTGCCATCCGGGACAGAGCAACGAACACCGGGGAGCTGTTTTTT. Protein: CAIRDRATNTGELFF.

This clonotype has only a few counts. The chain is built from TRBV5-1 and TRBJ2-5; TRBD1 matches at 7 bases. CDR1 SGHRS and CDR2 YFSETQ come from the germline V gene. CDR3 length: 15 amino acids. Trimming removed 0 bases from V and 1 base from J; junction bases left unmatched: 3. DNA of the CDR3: TGCGCCAGCAGCTTGGAAAGGGACAGCCAAGAGACCCAGTACTTC. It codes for CASSLERDSQETQYF.

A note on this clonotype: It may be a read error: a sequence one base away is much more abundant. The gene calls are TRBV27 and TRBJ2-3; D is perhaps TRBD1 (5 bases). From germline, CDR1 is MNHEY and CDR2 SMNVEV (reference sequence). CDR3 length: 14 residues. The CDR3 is CASSLYYSTGTQYF. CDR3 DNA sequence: TGTGCCAGCAGTTTATATTATAGCACAGGTACGCAGTATTTT.

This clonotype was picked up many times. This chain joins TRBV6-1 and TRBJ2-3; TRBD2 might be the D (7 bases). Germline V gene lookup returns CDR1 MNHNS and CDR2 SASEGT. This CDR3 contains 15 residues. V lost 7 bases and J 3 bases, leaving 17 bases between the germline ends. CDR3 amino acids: CASILQGRGTDTQYF. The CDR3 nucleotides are TGTGCCAGCATCCTTCAGGGGCGGGGGACAGATACGCAGTATTTT.